This T cell receptor beta chain was sequenced in a study of blood T cell repertoires in COVID-19. Study summary: The study drew acute and convalescent COVID-19 samples from the United States, Italy and Spain. The cDNA or gDNA used as material had been derived from T cells, B-cell-depleted T cells, or PBMCs.

Methods used by the authors: Reference gene primers were amplified, and this amplification served to estimate nucleated cell counts. Assay: immunoSEQ multiplex PCR; the TCRdb copy retains only in-frame clones and omits some. That table gives V, J and clone size, and the DNA gave D and trimming. The repertoire includes about 200,000 clones, approximately 86% of them detected once, and around 3% sits in the top ten. The CDR3 contains 14 residues. Germline V lookup: CDR1 LNHDA, CDR2 SQIVND (reference sequence). V lost 5 bases and J 2 bases, leaving 12 bases between the germline ends. The gene calls are TRBV19 and TRBJ1-2, with D hard to call. Sample: peripheral blood. This receptor was obtained from a man aged 55-75 years with acute or convalescent COVID-19. Here the CDR3 DNA reads TGTGCCAGTAGTGCGGAGGTCCGAAACTATGGCTACACCTTC. Its protein is CASSAEVRNYGYTF.